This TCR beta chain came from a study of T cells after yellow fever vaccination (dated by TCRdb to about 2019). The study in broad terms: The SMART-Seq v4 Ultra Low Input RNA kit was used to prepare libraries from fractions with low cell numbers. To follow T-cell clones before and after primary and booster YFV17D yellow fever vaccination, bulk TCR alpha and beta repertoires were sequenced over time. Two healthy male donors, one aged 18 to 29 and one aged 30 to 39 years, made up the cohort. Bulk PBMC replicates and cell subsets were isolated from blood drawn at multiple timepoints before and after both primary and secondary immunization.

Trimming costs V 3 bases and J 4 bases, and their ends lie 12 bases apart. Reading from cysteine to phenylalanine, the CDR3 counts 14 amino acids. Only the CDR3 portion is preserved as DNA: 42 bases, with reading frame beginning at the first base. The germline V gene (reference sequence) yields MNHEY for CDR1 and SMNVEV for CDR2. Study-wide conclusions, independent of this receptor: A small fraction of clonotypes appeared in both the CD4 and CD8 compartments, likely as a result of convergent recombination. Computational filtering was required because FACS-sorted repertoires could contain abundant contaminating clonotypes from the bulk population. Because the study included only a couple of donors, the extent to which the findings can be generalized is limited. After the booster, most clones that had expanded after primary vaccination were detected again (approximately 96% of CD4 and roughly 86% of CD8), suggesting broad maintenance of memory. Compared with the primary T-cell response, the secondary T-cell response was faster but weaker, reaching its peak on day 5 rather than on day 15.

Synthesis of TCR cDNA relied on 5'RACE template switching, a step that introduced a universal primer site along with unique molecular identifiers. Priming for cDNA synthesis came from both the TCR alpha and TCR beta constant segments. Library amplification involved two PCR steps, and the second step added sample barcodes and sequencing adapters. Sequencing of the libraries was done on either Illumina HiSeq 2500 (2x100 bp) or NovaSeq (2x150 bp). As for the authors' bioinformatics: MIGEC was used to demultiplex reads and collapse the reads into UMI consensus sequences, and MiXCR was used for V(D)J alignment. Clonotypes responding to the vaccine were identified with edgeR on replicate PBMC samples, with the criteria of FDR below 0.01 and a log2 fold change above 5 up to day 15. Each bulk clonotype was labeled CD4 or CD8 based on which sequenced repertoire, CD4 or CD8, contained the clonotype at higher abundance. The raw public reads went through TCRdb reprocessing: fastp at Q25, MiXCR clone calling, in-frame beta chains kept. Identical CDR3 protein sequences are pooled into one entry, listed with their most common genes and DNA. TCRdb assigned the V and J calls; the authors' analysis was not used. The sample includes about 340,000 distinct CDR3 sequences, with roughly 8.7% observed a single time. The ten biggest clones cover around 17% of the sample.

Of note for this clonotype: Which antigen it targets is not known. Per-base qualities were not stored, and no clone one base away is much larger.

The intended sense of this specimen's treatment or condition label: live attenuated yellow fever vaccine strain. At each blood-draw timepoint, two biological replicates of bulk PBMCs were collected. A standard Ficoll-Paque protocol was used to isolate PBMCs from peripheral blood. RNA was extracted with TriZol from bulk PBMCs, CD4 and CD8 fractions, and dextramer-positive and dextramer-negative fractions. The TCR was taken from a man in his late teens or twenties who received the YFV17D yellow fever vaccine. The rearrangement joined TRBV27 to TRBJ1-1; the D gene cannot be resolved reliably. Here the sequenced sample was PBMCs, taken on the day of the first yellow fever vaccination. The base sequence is TGTGCCAGCAGTTTTGTGAACTCCGCCACTGAAGCTTTCTTT. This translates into CASSFVNSATEAFF.